The sequence of this T cell receptor beta chain was determined in a study of shared clonotypes between healthy human individuals. About the study: The cohort comprised a couple of women and three men. Their ages spanned 18 to 49 years. Three plates were used per donor for CD4 naive, three for CD4 memory, two for CD8 naive and one for CD8 memory.

Selected positively for CCR7 and CD45RO-negative, naive CD8 cells excluded terminally differentiated effector memory CD45RA+ cells. A word on this clone: One end of the junction fails to match germline, which may point to a read error.

Sequenced by immunoSEQ multiplex PCR; TCRdb stores in-frame clones only, minus some. The data contain millions of clones, less than 95% of them singletons. This sequence was found in a man aged 18 to 35 in good health. The sample comprised naive CD8+ T cells sorted from blood.

As DNA, the CDR3 is TGTGCTAGCAGCAACGAGAACGCTTGGAATGAGCAGTTCTTC. The encoded protein is CASSNENAWNEQFF. This sequence joins TRBV7-7 and TRBJ2-1; D is undetermined. This CDR3 spans 14 amino acids. The germline V gene has CDR1 SSHAT and CDR2 FNYEAQ (reference sequence).